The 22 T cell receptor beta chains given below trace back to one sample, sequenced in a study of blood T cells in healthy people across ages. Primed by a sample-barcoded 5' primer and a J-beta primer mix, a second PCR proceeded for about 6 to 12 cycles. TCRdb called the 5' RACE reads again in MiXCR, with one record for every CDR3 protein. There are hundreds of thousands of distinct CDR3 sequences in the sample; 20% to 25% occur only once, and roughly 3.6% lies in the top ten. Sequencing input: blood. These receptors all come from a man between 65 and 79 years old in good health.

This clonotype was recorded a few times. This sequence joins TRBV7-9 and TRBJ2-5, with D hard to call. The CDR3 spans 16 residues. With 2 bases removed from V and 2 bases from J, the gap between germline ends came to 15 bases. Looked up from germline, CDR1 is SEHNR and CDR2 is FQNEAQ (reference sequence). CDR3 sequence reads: CASSLPLSNPQETQYF. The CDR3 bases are TGTGCCAGCAGCTTACCCCTCTCTAACCCTCAAGAGACCCAGTACTTC.

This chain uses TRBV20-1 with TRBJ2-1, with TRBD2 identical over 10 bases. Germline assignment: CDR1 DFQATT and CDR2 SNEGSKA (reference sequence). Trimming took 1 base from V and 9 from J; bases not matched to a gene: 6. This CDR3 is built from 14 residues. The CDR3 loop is CSARGSGRASEQFF. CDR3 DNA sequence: TGCAGTGCTAGAGGGAGCGGGAGGGCCAGTGAGCAGTTCTTC.

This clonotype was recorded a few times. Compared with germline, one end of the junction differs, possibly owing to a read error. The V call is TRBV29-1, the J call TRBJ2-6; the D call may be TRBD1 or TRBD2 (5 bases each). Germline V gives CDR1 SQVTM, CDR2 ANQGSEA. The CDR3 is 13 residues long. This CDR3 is CSVEGTGASVLTF. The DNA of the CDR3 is TGCAGCGTTGAAGGGACTGGGGCCAGCGTCCTGACTTTC.

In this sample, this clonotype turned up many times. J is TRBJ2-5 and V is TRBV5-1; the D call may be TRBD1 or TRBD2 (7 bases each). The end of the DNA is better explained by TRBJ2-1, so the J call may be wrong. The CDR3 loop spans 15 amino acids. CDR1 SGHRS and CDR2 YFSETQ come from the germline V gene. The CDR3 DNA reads TGCGCCAGCAGCTCGACTATGACAGGGAGGGATGAGCAGTTCTTC. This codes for CASSSTMTGRDEQFF.

The CDR3 DNA reads as TGTGCCAGCAGTAGAGGACAGTACCAAGAGACCCAGTACTTC. Translating gives CASSRGQYQETQYF. The chain has TRBV6-1 and TRBJ2-5; D possibly corresponds to TRBD1 (6 bases). Trimming cost V 5 bases and J 0 bases, with 10 bases left between them. The CDR3 has 14 amino acids. Germline CDR1 and CDR2: MNHNS and SASEGT.

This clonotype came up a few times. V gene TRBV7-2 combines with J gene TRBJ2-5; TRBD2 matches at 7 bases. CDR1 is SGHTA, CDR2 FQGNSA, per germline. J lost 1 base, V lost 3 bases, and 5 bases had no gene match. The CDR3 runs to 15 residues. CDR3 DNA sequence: TGTGCCAGCAGCTTTTTAGCGGGCCTCCAAGAGACCCAGTACTTC. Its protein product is CASSFLAGLQETQYF.

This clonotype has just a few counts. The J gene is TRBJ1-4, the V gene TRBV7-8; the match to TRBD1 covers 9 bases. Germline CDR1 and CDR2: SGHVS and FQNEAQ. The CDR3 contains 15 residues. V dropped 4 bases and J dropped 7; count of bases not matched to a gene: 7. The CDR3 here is CASSSGTGLSEKLFF. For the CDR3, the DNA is TGTGCCAGCAGCTCGGGGACAGGGCTAAGTGAAAAACTGTTTTTT.

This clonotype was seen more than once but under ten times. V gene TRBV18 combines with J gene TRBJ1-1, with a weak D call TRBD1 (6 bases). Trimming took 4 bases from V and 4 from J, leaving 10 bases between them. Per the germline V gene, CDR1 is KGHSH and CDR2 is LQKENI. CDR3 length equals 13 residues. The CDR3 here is CASSQGVGTEAFF. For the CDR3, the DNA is TGTGCCAGCTCACAGGGGGTTGGCACTGAAGCTTTCTTT.

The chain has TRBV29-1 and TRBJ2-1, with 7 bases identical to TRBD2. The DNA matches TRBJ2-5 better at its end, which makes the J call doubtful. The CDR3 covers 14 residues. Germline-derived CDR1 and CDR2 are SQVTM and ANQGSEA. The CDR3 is CSVEMGGMRETQYF. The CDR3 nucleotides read TGCAGCGTTGAAATGGGGGGGATGCGAGAGACCCAGTACTTC.

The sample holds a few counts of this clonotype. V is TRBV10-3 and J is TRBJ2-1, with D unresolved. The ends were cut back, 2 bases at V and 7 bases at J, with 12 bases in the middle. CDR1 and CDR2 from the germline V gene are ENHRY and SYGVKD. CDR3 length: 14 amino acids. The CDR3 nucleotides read TGTGCCATCAGTGAGCCCCTCGGGTTAAATGAGCAGTTCTTC. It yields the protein CAISEPLGLNEQFF.

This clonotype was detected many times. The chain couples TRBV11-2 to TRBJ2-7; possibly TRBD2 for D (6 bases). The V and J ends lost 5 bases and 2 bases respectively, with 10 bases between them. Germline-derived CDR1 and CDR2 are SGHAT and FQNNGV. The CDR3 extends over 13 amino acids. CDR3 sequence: CASSIGTAYEQYF. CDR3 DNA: TGTGCCAGCAGCATCGGGACTGCCTACGAGCAGTACTTC.

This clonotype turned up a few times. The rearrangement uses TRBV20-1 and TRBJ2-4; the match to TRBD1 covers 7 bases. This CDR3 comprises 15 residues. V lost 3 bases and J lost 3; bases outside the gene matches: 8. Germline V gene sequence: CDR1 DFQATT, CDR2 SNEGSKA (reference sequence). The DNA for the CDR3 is TGCAGTGCTAGTGCCCCGGGACAGCTCAAAAACATTCAGTACTTC. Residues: CSASAPGQLKNIQYF.

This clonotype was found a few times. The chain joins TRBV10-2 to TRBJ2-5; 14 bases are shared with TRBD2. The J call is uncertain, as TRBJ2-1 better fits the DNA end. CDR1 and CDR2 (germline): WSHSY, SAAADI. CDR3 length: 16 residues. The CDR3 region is CASSVGTSGRINEQFF. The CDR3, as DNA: TGCGCCAGCAGTGTGGGGACTAGCGGGAGAATTAATGAGCAGTTCTTC.

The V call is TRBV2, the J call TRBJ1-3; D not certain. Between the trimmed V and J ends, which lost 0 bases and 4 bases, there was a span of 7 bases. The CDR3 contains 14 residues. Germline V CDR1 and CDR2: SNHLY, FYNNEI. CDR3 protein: CASSEARRGNTIYF. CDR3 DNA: TGTGCCAGCAGTGAAGCCAGGAGAGGAAACACCATATATTTT.

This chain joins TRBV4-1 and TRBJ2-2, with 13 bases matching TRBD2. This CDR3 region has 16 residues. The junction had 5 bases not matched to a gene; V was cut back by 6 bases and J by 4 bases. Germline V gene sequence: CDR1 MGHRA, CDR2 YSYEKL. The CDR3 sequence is CASSGTSGVLTGELFF. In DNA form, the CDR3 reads TGCGCCAGCAGTGGGACTAGCGGGGTTCTCACCGGGGAGCTGTTTTTT.

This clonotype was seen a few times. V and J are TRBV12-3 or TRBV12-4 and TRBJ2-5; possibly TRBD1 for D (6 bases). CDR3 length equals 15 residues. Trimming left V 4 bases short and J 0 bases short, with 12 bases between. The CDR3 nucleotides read TGTGCCAGCAGTTCGAACCGGGACAACCAAGAGACCCAGTACTTC. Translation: CASSSNRDNQETQYF.

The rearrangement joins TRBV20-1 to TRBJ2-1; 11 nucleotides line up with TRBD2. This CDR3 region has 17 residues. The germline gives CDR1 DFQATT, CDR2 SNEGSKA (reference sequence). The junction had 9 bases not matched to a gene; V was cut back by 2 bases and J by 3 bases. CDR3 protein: CSARPGTSGEYYNEQFF. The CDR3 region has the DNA TGCAGTGCTAGACCCGGGACTAGCGGCGAGTACTACAATGAGCAGTTCTTC.

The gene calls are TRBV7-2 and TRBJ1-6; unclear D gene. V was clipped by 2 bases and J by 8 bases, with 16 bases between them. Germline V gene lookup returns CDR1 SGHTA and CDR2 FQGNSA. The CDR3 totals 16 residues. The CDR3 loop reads CASSLSSGGGDSPLHF. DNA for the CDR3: TGTGCCAGCAGCTTAAGCAGTGGAGGTGGGGATTCACCCCTCCACTTT.

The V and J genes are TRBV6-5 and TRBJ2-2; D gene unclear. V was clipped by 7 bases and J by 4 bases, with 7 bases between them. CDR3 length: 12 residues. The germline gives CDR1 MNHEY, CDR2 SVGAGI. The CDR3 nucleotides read TGTGCCAGCAACACACGCACCGGGGAGCTGTTTTTT. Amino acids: CASNTRTGELFF.

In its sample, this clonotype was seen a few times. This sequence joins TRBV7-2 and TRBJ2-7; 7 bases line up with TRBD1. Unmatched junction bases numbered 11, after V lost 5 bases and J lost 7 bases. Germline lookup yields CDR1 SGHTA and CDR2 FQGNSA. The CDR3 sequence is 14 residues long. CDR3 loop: CASSTRQGPGEQYF. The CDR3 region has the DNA TGTGCCAGCAGCACCAGACAGGGCCCTGGGGAGCAGTACTTC.

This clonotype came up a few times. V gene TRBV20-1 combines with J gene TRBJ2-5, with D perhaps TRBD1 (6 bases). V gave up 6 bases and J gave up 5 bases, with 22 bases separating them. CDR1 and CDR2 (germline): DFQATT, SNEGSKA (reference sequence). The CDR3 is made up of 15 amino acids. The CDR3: CSATWGSGVGETQYF. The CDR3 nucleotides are TGCAGTGCCACCTGGGGATCAGGGGTCGGGGAGACCCAGTACTTC.

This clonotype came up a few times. DNA for the CDR3: TGTGCCATCAGCCGGGACCTAGGAAACACCATATATTTT. It translates to CAISRDLGNTIYF. V usage is TRBV10-3 and J usage is TRBJ1-3; possibly TRBD1 for D (5 bases). V gave up 6 bases and J gave up 4 bases, with 10 bases separating them. The germline CDR1 and CDR2 sequences are ENHRY and SYGVKD. The CDR3 spans 13 residues.